A selection of T cell receptor beta chains follows, all from one sample in a study of CD8+ T cells in alopecia areata. The assay was immunoSEQ multiplex PCR, and TCRdb's table has in-frame clones only and misses some. The table has 150,000 to 200,000 clones, roughly 60% seen once. The sample here was CD4+ T cells sorted from blood, taken at week 24, from a patient treated with tofacitinib. These receptor sequences come from a human donor with alopecia areata. Both conserved end residues are part of each CDR3. D genes are given only for firm matches. Part of the rows lack a size; the others show once, few, many or a class for expanded clones.

>TRBJ1-4|-|TRBV29-1|few
CSVVQGNEKLFF
TGCAGCGTTGTTCAAGGGAATGAAAAACTGTTTTTT
>TRBJ2-7|TRBD1|TRBV7-6|-
CASSLEGTEIAYEQYF
TGTGCCAGCAGCTTAGAAGGGACAGAAATCGCCTACGAGCAGTACTTC
>TRBJ2-7|-|TRBV27|-
CASSRKDVAYEQYF
TGTGCCAGCAGCCGTAAAGACGTCGCCTACGAGCAGTACTTC
>TRBJ2-1|-|TRBV4-3|-
CASSQDRGGGGEQFF
TGCGCCAGCAGCCAAGATCGTGGCGGGGGCGGGGAGCAGTTCTTC
>TRBJ2-5|-|TRBV23-1|-
CASSQSTETQYF
TGCGCCAGCAGTCAATCGACGGAGACCCAGTACTTC
>TRBJ1-2|-|TRBV29-1|-
CSVEEAPGGYTF
TGCAGCGTTGAGGAGGCACCCGGGGGCTACACCTTC
>TRBJ2-3|-|TRBV4-3|-
CASSQERSPSTDTQYF
TGCGCCAGCAGCCAAGAACGTTCTCCTAGCACAGATACGCAGTATTTT
>TRBJ2-1|TRBD1|TRBV9|-
CASSVGTGRSYNEQFF
TGTGCCAGCAGCGTAGGGACAGGGCGCTCCTACAATGAGCAGTTCTTC
>TRBJ1-3|-|TRBV30|once
CAWSFNRDTIYF
TGTGCCTGGAGTTTTAACAGGGACACCATATATTTT
>TRBJ1-1|-|TRBV30|-
CAWELNTEAFF
TGTGCCTGGGAATTGAACACTGAAGCTTTCTTT
>TRBJ2-5|-|TRBV5-1|few
CASSSTGRTEETQYF
TGCGCCAGCAGCTCGACGGGACGGACGGAAGAGACCCAGTACTTC
>TRBJ2-1|TRBD2|TRBV30|-
CAWSLAGGLFINEQFF
TGTGCCTGGAGTTTAGCGGGGGGCCTTTTTATCAATGAGCAGTTCTTC
>TRBJ2-1|-|TRBV29-1|-
CSVDRSYEQFF
TGCAGCGTTGATCGGTCCTATGAGCAGTTCTTC
>TRBJ1-1|TRBD1|TRBV29-1|-
CSVQRDSLAMNTEAFF
TGCAGCGTACAAAGGGACAGCCTGGCAATGAACACTGAAGCTTTCTTT
>TRBJ1-5|-|TRBV6-1|-
CASCPTGNQPQHF
TGTGCCAGTTGCCCCACAGGGAATCAGCCCCAGCATTTT
>TRBJ1-2|TRBD1|TRBV30|once
CAWSVRGGGGNYYGYTF
TGTGCCTGGAGTGTACGTGGAGGGGGCGGTAATTACTATGGCTACACCTTC
>TRBJ1-2|TRBD1|TRBV30|few
CAWTGTGGPESYGYTF
TGTGCCTGGACCGGGACAGGGGGCCCAGAGAGCTATGGCTACACCTTC
>TRBJ1-2|-|TRBV30|-
CAGQRTRRDYGYTF
TGTGCCGGACAGAGGACACGACGTGACTATGGCTACACCTTC
>TRBJ1-4|-|TRBV30|-
CAWSSRVEKLFF
TGTGCCTGGAGTTCCAGGGTTGAAAAACTGTTTTTT